Below, 10 T cell receptor beta chains from the same sample are listed, as sequenced in a study of cytomegalovirus exposure and HLA in healthy donors (dated 2017 in TCRdb). The library was obtained by the immunoSEQ multiplex PCR assay. For the multiplex PCR, a mixture combining 60 forward primers for TCR Vbeta segments and 13 reverse primers for TCR Jbeta segments was used. TCRdb provides this immuneACCESS table in a form limited to in-frame rearrangements. Some clones are lacking; in checked studies, under half of them reflect an unresolved V gene, and why the rest are absent is not known. The sample data list 90,000 to 100,000 clones, and over 65% of these were observed just once. The biggest ten clones account for approximately 15% of the sample. Sequenced material: PBMCs. These receptor sequences come from a man aged 60 to 75 in good health and CMV-seropositive.

The chain employs TRBV10-3 and TRBJ2-7; tentatively, D is TRBD1 (6 bases). The germline CDR1 and CDR2 sequences are ENHRY and SYGVKD. This CDR3 has 13 amino acids. V was cut by 8 bases and J by 2 bases, with 13 bases left in between. CDR3 protein: CAIGQTLTYEQYF. The CDR3 DNA is TGTGCCATCGGACAGACCTTAACCTACGAGCAGTACTTC.

J is TRBJ2-5 and V is TRBV27; 7 positions match TRBD2. The CDR3 loop spans 15 amino acids. Germline V gene lookup returns CDR1 MNHEY and CDR2 SMNVEV (reference sequence). The J segment lost 3 bases and the V segment lost 5 bases, leaving 9 bases of the junction unmatched. CDR3 coding DNA: TGTGCCAGCAGTCCCGGTTGGGGGGGGAAAGAGACCCAGTACTTC. Translating it yields CASSPGWGGKETQYF.

The gene calls are TRBV9 and TRBJ1-1; perhaps TRBD1 as D (6 bases). CDR3 length: 14 amino acids. Germline CDR1 is SGDLS and CDR2 is YYNGEE. V lost 5 bases and J 6 bases, leaving 17 bases between the germline ends. The CDR3 DNA is TGTGCCAGCAGTGTTAAGGGGGGGGACGCTGAAGCTTTCTTT. Its translation: CASSVKGGDAEAFF.

The V gene is TRBV6-5, the J gene TRBJ2-1; 11 positions agree with TRBD1. The V gene end was trimmed by 6 bases and the J gene end by 7 bases; junction bases not matched to a gene: 5. The CDR3 has 14 amino acids. Germline lookup yields CDR1 MNHEY and CDR2 SVGAGI. CDR3: CASRGTGGMNEQFF. The CDR3 coding sequence is TGTGCCAGCAGAGGGACAGGGGGGATGAATGAGCAGTTCTTC.

This chain joins TRBV10-3 and TRBJ2-2, with a tentative D call TRBD1 (5 bases). The CDR3 is made up of 14 amino acids. Germline V gene sequence: CDR1 ENHRY, CDR2 SYGVKD. The V end lost 7 bases, the J end lost 1 base, and 10 bases lay between the germline ends. In DNA form, the CDR3 reads TGTGCCATCAATAATCAGGGGAACACCGGGGAGCTGTTTTTT. As protein: CAINNQGNTGELFF.

The V and J genes are TRBV5-1 and TRBJ2-3; 12 bases line up with TRBD1. The CDR3 sequence is 17 residues long. The ends lost 1 base at V and 4 bases at J; junction bases unmatched: 7. Germline CDR1 SGHRS, CDR2 YFSETQ. The DNA for the CDR3 is TGCGCCAGCAGCTTGTCCAGGGACAGGGGGCCTCCAGATACGCAGTATTTT. This translates into CASSLSRDRGPPDTQYF. The variable domain in full, with the rest retrieved from reference TRBV5-1 and TRBJ2-3, is KAGVTQTPRYLIKTRGQQVTLSCSPISGHRSVSWYQQTPGQGLQFLFEYFSETQRNKGNFPGRFSGRQFSNSRSEMNVSTLELGDSALYLCASSLSRDRGPPDTQYFGPGTRLTVL.

The chain employs TRBV2 and TRBJ2-1; D is perhaps TRBD1 (5 bases). The CDR3 contains 13 residues. Germline V gene lookup returns CDR1 SNHLY and CDR2 FYNNEI. V was shortened by 6 bases and J by 4 bases, with 10 bases between the two germline ends. The CDR3 DNA reads as TGTGCCAGCAGGGAAAACAGGTACAATGAGCAGTTCTTC. Translating gives CASRENRYNEQFF.

This chain links TRBV29-1 with TRBJ2-7; the match to TRBD1 covers 7 bases. The germline V gene has CDR1 SQVTM and CDR2 ANQGSEA. This CDR3 contains 15 residues. V gave up 3 bases and J gave up 0 bases; unmatched junction bases: 8. CDR3 DNA sequence: TGCAGCGTTGAGGGCGGGTCAGGGGGCTCCTACGAGCAGTACTTC. It translates to CSVEGGSGGSYEQYF.

The genes are TRBV7-3 and TRBJ2-1; TRBD2 matches 9 bases. Germline V gene data show CDR1 as SGHTA and CDR2 as FQGTGA. With V trimmed by 5 bases and J by 2 bases, 4 bases remained unmatched. The CDR3 covers 15 residues. This CDR3 reads CASSLSGGPYNEQFF. The DNA of the CDR3 is TGTGCCAGCAGCCTTAGCGGGGGTCCCTACAATGAGCAGTTCTTC.

This CDR3 is CASRPQGAGETQYF. CDR3 coding DNA: TGCGCCAGCAGGCCTCAGGGGGCCGGAGAGACCCAGTACTTC. This chain links TRBV10-2 with TRBJ2-5, with 8 bases identical to TRBD1. J gave up 4 bases and V 6 bases, and 7 bases lay outside the gene matches. Germline CDR1 and CDR2: WSHSY and SAAADI. The CDR3 loop spans 14 amino acids.